These 21 T cell receptor beta chains came from one sample sequenced in a study of identical twins. TCRdb passed the 5' RACE reads through MiXCR, listing each CDR3 protein once. The sample records some 600,000 distinct CDR3 sequences, 7.1% being singletons. This sample also belongs to another study, concerning yellow fever vaccine responses in identical twins.

Sequences were obtained from PBMCs. These receptors originate from a woman in her late teens or twenties in good health.

Only a few counts were recorded for this clonotype. The chain is built from TRBV6-1 and TRBJ2-1; 12 bases align to TRBD2. Germline CDR1 MNHNS, CDR2 SASEGT. With 4 bases clipped from V and 9 bases from J, the junction kept 16 bases outside the gene matches. This CDR3 is built from 18 residues. The CDR3 sequence: CASSGENLLAGGSTEQFF. CDR3 in DNA: TGTGCCAGCAGTGGAGAAAACTTACTAGCGGGAGGTTCAACTGAGCAGTTCTTC.

This clonotype was seen a few times. The J gene is TRBJ2-7, the V gene TRBV6-5; TRBD1 matches 8 bases. The CDR3 sequence is 14 residues long. Germline CDR1 is MNHEY and CDR2 is SVGAGI. Trimming at V came to 4 bases and at J to 7 bases, leaving 9 bases not matched to a gene. The CDR3 spells CASSFGQGAKEQYV. The CDR3 DNA reads TGTGCCAGCAGTTTCGGGCAGGGGGCTAAAGAGCAGTACGTC.

The chain uses TRBV9 and TRBJ2-1; D not resolved. Per the germline V gene, CDR1 is SGDLS and CDR2 is YYNGEE. The CDR3 loop spans 13 amino acids. V lost 1 base and J 5 bases, leaving 7 bases between the germline ends. The CDR3 protein is CASSVSWDNEQFF. DNA for the CDR3: TGTGCCAGCAGCGTAAGTTGGGACAATGAGCAGTTCTTC. Supplemented by reference TRBV9 and TRBJ2-1, the full variable domain reads DSGVTQTPKHLITATGQRVTLRCSPRSGDLSVYWYQQSLDQGLQFLIQYYNGEERAKGNILERFSAQQFPDLHSELNLSSLELGDSALYFCASSVSWDNEQFFGPGTRLTVL.

This clonotype was observed a handful of times. The V and J genes are TRBV6-6 and TRBJ2-1; 7 positions match TRBD2. The CDR3 runs 13 residues. The ends lost 0 bases at V and 9 bases at J; junction bases unmatched: 2. Germline lookup yields CDR1 MNHNY and CDR2 SVGAGI (reference sequence). CDR3 in DNA: TGTGCCAGCAGTTACTCTGGGGAGGGTGAGCAGTTCTTC. This translates into CASSYSGEGEQFF.

A note on this clonotype: One end of the junction is discordant with germline, which a read error may explain. This rearrangement joins TRBV7-9 to TRBJ1-1, with D unresolved. The CDR3 consists of 13 residues. Germline V gene data show CDR1 as SEHNR and CDR2 as FQNEAQ (reference sequence). CDR3 region: CASNNDPNTEAYF. As DNA, the CDR3 is TGTGCCAGCAACAACGACCCGAACACTGAAGCTTACTTT. The whole variable domain, remainder taken from reference TRBV7-9 and TRBJ1-1, is DTGVSQNPRHKITKRGQNVTFRCDPISEHNRLYWYRQTLGQGPEFLTYFQNEAQLEKSRLLSDRFSAERPKGSFSTLEIQRTEQGDSAMYLCASNNDPNTEAYFGQGTRLTVV.

This clonotype was counted ten times or more. The V and J genes are TRBV12-5 and TRBJ2-7, with 7 nucleotides matching TRBD1. Losses at the gene ends were 3 bases for V and 2 bases for J; bases not matched to a gene: 4. This CDR3 is 14 amino acids long. Germline lookup yields CDR1 LGHNT and CDR2 FRNRAP. Here the CDR3 DNA reads TGTGCTAGTGGTTTCGTTCAGGGGGCCTACGAGCAGTACTTC. Residues: CASGFVQGAYEQYF.

Many counts were recorded for this clonotype. CDR3 residues: CASSFGPSATGELFF. The CDR3 nucleotides read TGTGCCAGCAGTTTTGGCCCGTCAGCAACCGGGGAGCTGTTTTTT. The chain combines TRBV12-3 or TRBV12-4 with TRBJ2-2, with D unclear. The CDR3 length is 15 residues. The germline V and J ends were trimmed by 3 bases and 5 bases, with 13 bases remaining between them.

At least ten counts were recorded for this clonotype. V usage is TRBV28 and J usage is TRBJ2-1; D gene ambiguous. Germline V CDR1 and CDR2: MDHEN, SYDVKM. The CDR3 has 12 residues. Trimming took off 6 bases at V and 4 bases at J, with 7 bases between the two ends. In DNA form, the CDR3 reads TGTGCCAGCAGGAACTCATACAATGAGCAGTTCTTC. Its translation: CASRNSYNEQFF.

This clonotype has a handful of counts. The gene calls are TRBV6-2 or TRBV6-3 and TRBJ1-1; 7 bases fit TRBD1. CDR3 length: 11 residues. V lost 8 bases and J lost 11; bases outside the gene matches: 8. Looked up from germline, CDR1 is MNHEY and CDR2 is SVGEGT. The CDR3 DNA reads as TGTGCCAGCGATCAGGGGGTCCAGGCTTTCTTT. Its protein is CASDQGVQAFF.

Ten or more counts support this clonotype. The chain couples TRBV5-1 to TRBJ1-1; D ambiguous. CDR1 and CDR2 (germline): SGHRS, YFSETQ. The germline V and J ends were trimmed by 5 bases and 5 bases, with 22 bases remaining between them. The CDR3 runs to 16 residues. The CDR3 DNA reads TGCGCCAGCAGTCCAAAGACGGGAAATGCCGTGACTGAAGCTTTCTTT. It encodes CASSPKTGNAVTEAFF.

V is TRBV20-1 and J is TRBJ2-7, with TRBD2 as a possible D gene (7 bases). The CDR3 loop spans 15 amino acids. Germline loops: CDR1 DFQATT, CDR2 SNEGSKA (reference sequence). Trimming left V 0 bases short and J 6 bases short, with 18 bases between. For the CDR3, the DNA is TGCAGTGCTAGAGATGGGGCGGGGGCCAACCTCGAGCAGTACTTC. Amino acid sequence: CSARDGAGANLEQYF.

This clonotype was observed many times. The V call is TRBV12-3 or TRBV12-4, the J call TRBJ1-4; 10 bases fit TRBD1. The CDR3 runs 16 residues. V trimming: 6 bases; J trimming: 8 bases; junction bases outside the gene matches: 12. CDR3 DNA sequence: TGTGCCAGCAGGGGCGGGACAGGGGCCGGACGGGAAAAACTGTTTTTT. This codes for CASRGGTGAGREKLFF.

This clonotype occurred many times. The chain is built from TRBV5-8 and TRBJ1-1; D not resolved. V was clipped by 0 bases and J by 7 bases, with 13 bases between them. CDR3 length: 14 amino acids. CDR1 SGHTS and CDR2 YDEGEE come from the germline V gene. CDR3 nucleotide sequence: TGTGCCAGCAGCTTGGCCCCAGGTGGTAATGAAGCTTTCTTT. Amino acid sequence: CASSLAPGGNEAFF.

Many counts were recorded for this clonotype. The chain couples TRBV12-3 or TRBV12-4 to TRBJ1-3; D may be TRBD1 (6 bases). Between the trimmed V and J ends, which lost 2 bases and 4 bases, there was a span of 9 bases. This CDR3 comprises 14 residues. The CDR3 DNA follows: TGTGCCAGCAGTTTATCGGGGGCAGGAAACACCATATATTTT. Protein sequence: CASSLSGAGNTIYF.

This clonotype was seen at least ten times. The chain couples TRBV6-5 to TRBJ1-4; the D is unclear. Germline loops: CDR1 MNHEY, CDR2 SVGAGI. V was shortened by 3 bases and J by 6 bases, with 11 bases between the two germline ends. This CDR3 has 14 residues. As DNA, the CDR3 is TGTGCCAGCAGTTATGTGGGGTTGGATGAAAAACTGTTTTTT. Its protein is CASSYVGLDEKLFF.

This clonotype was seen many times. The CDR3 DNA is TGTGCCAGCACGTCTCTAGCGGGGGGACCCTACAATGAGCAGTTCTTC. Translation gives CASTSLAGGPYNEQFF. J is TRBJ2-1 and V is TRBV2; 11 bases line up with TRBD2. Trimming at V came to 7 bases and at J to 2 bases, leaving 7 bases not matched to a gene. The CDR3 length is 16 residues. Germline V lookup: CDR1 SNHLY, CDR2 FYNNEI.

This clonotype showed up just a few times. The rearrangement uses TRBV10-3 and TRBJ2-1; D may be TRBD2 (5 bases). Germline CDR1 is ENHRY and CDR2 is SYGVKD. There are 11 residues in the CDR3. V gave up 10 bases and J gave up 8 bases, with 12 bases separating them. The CDR3 DNA reads TGTGCCACCGCTTCGGGGTATGAGCAGTTCTTC. Protein sequence: CATASGYEQFF.

In nucleotides, the CDR3 is TGTGCCAGCAGCTTATCGGCAGCTAGCTCTGGAAACACCATATATTTT. It yields the protein CASSLSAASSGNTIYF. The chain has TRBV7-3 and TRBJ1-3; D remains ambiguous. The CDR3 runs 16 residues. V was trimmed by 2 bases and J by 0 bases, leaving 11 bases between them. Germline values: CDR1 SGHTA, CDR2 FQGTGA.

The chain employs TRBV7-9 and TRBJ2-4, with D hard to call. In germline, CDR1 is SEHNR, CDR2 FQNEAQ (reference sequence). CDR3 length: 14 amino acids. V lost 1 base and J 5 bases, leaving 9 bases between the germline ends. The DNA of the CDR3 is TGTGCCAGCAGCTTAGTTGGGTTGGAAAACATTCAGTACTTC. Its translation is CASSLVGLENIQYF. The whole variable domain, filled in from reference TRBV7-9 and TRBJ2-4, reads DTGVSQNPRHKITKRGQNVTFRCDPISEHNRLYWYRQTLGQGPEFLTYFQNEAQLEKSRLLSDRFSAERPKGSFSTLEIQRTEQGDSAMYLCASSLVGLENIQYFGAGTRLSVL.

The table lists this clonotype with many counts. The J gene is TRBJ2-2, the V gene TRBV15; D call uncertain. CDR1 LNHNV and CDR2 YYDKDF come from the germline V gene (reference sequence). V lost 3 bases and J 3 bases, leaving 8 bases between the germline ends. The CDR3 contains 14 residues. The CDR3 nucleotides are TGTGCCACCAGCAGTGCTCAGGACACCGGGGAGCTGTTTTTT. Translating gives CATSSAQDTGELFF.

This clonotype was detected many times. The V gene is TRBV20-1, the J gene TRBJ2-5, with D possibly matching TRBD1 (6 bases). This CDR3 spans 12 amino acids. Germline-derived CDR1 and CDR2 are DFQATT and SNEGSKA (reference sequence). The V end lost 6 bases, the J end lost 0 bases, and 8 bases lay between the germline ends. The CDR3 DNA reads TGCAGTGCCGACAGGTACCAAGAGACCCAGTACTTC. Encoded protein: CSADRYQETQYF.